This T cell receptor beta chain is from a study of cytomegalovirus exposure and HLA in healthy donors listed by TCRdb under 2017. About the study as a whole: According to a later analysis, the 120 or so validation repertoires were produced on the same platform as the 666 repertoires of the first cohort. High-throughput TCR immunosequencing, statistical association of individual TCRs with disease status, and machine learning were combined to predict cytomegalovirus infection status. The study was designed to test whether signatures of past pathogen exposure could be identified by cataloging public T cell receptors. In addition to the first cohort of around 670 subjects, a separate validation cohort of approximately 110 different subjects was used.

Deletion took 5 bases off V and 5 bases off J, with a span of 22 bases between the germline ends. CDR1 and CDR2 are drawn from the germline V gene (reference sequence): MNHEY, SMNVEV. Reading from cysteine to phenylalanine, the CDR3 counts 16 amino acids. Only the CDR3 DNA stays, 48 bases, in frame from base 1. Overall results and qualifications from the work: The classifier was reported to diagnose cytomegalovirus status with high specificity and sensitivity in both the original cohort and the validation cohort. In the study, 150 to 200 TCR beta chains were listed as associated with cytomegalovirus. Of the cluster scores, about 94% were above 0 in a later analysis, which found that TCRs clustered in the first cohort also tended to co-occur in the 95 to 150 validation repertoires. It was suggested by the authors that the approach could potentially be generalized to other disease states and immunological phenotypes. While some public TCRs were present in many individuals, most TCR sequences turned up only very rarely across donors. In vitro tests confirmed that a few of the cytomegalovirus-associated TCR beta chains recognize cytomegalovirus antigens. A later analysis had no HLA typing for the validation cohort, so co-occurrence there was scored across all 110 or so repertoires.

To note about this clone: The antigen it recognizes is unknown. Base-call qualities are not available, and no considerably larger clone is one nucleotide away.

The donors belonged to the validation cohort of about 120 subjects, which was separate from the roughly 700-subject first cohort. The protocol used for the library was the immunoSEQ multiplex PCR assay. Per the original workflow: A statistical classification framework was built for diagnosing cytomegalovirus status from the catalog of TCR beta chain sequences. The table was pulled from immuneACCESS by TCRdb, which kept in-frame rearrangements only. Such tables lose some clones; where checked, under half of the loss comes from unresolved V genes, and the rest has no known cause. V, J and clone size are taken as reported in that table, and D and trimming were inferred from the DNA itself. The sample records under 200,000 clones, 85% to 90% of which are singletons. The top ten constitute about 6% of the sample.

Here the chain combines TRBV27 and TRBJ2-7, and the D gene may be TRBD2, 6 bases matching. The clonotype originates from a woman in her twenties or thirties in good health and CMV-seronegative. The sample taken for sequencing was PBMCs. The nucleotide sequence reads as follows: TGTGCCAGCAGTGGAGGAGGGTGGAGTATACGGCACGAGCAGTACTTC. Its protein product is CASSGGGWSIRHEQYF.